This T cell receptor (beta chain) is drawn from a study of regulatory T cells in long-lasting Graves disease. Notes on the study in general: Blood alone, not thyroid tissue, was studied.

Germline lookup yields CDR1 SQVTM and CDR2 ANQGSEA. The V gene lost 1 base and the J gene lost 2 bases, with 8 bases spanning the gap. This CDR3 comprises 13 residues. This clonotype was seen at least ten times. Its antigen remains unknown. Time point noted: persistent/refractory GD, antithyroid drugs over 5 years with positive TRAb. From RNA extracted from PBMCs, the TCR library was made. As collected, the peripheral blood samples measured 7.5 to 10 milliliters each and went into EDTA tubes. Sequencing libraries for TCR beta were prepared with iRepertoire HTBI primers and Arm-PCR of CDR3 regions. One entry per CDR3 protein results from TCRdb running MiXCR on the multiplex PCR reads. The table shows 650,000 to 850,000 distinct CDR3 sequences, with around 32% occurring only once.

The chain recombines TRBV29-1 with TRBJ2-5; D unresolved. The origin of this receptor is a female donor with Graves disease. The specimen was peripheral blood mononuclear cells (PBMCs), collected when the disease was refractory, from a patient treated with antithyroid drugs. CDR3 protein: CSVEGRKQETQYF. CDR3 DNA sequence: TGCAGCGTTGAAGGTCGCAAACAAGAGACCCAGTACTTC.